The 10 T cell receptor beta chains below all came from one sample that was sequenced in a study of identical twins. TCRdb re-analysed the 5' RACE reads in MiXCR, keeping a single row per CDR3 protein. This sample has 520,000 or so distinct CDR3 sequences, with less than 25% found just once. In addition, the sample was reused for a study of T cells expressing NK-cell markers.

The sample taken for sequencing was CD4+ T cells sorted from blood. The receptors here all came from a woman between 18 and 30 years old in good health.

Points on this clonotype: Lacking the conserved final phenylalanine or tryptophan, this CDR3 likely reflects a read error. V gene TRBV15 combines with J gene TRBJ1-6, with 8 bases identical to TRBD1. J was trimmed by 9 bases and V by 3 bases; bases with no gene match: 7. The germline gives CDR1 LNHNV, CDR2 YYDKDF (reference sequence). This CDR3 spans 15 amino acids. The CDR3 is CATSRDGQGSSPLHL. The DNA for the CDR3 is TGTGCCACCAGCAGGGACGGACAGGGTAGTTCACCCCTCCACTTA.

The chain employs TRBV5-1 and TRBJ2-5; D might be TRBD1 (5 bases). Trimming left V 6 bases short and J 3 bases short, with 12 bases between. This CDR3 is 13 amino acids long. The germline V gene encodes CDR1 SGHRS and CDR2 YFSETQ. This CDR3 is CASNLGPKETQYF. CDR3 nucleotides: TGCGCCAGCAACCTGGGGCCTAAAGAGACCCAGTACTTC.

The chain employs TRBV20-1 and TRBJ2-3; 13 nucleotides match TRBD2. Trimming took 0 bases from V and 6 from J; bases not matched to a gene: 6. CDR1 DFQATT and CDR2 SNEGSKA come from the germline V gene (reference sequence). CDR3 size: 16 residues. CDR3 in amino acids: CSARDGTSGKKDTQYF. The CDR3 nucleotides are TGCAGTGCTAGAGATGGGACTAGCGGGAAAAAGGATACGCAGTATTTT.

This clonotype was observed a handful of times. The chain couples TRBV20-1 to TRBJ2-3; 7 bases fit TRBD2. The CDR3 is 16 amino acids. Trimming cost V 5 bases and J 3 bases; bases outside gene matches: 14. Germline V lookup: CDR1 DFQATT, CDR2 SNEGSKA (reference sequence). The CDR3 sequence is CSASHSAGVGTDTQYF. DNA for the CDR3: TGCAGTGCTTCCCATTCCGCGGGAGTTGGTACAGATACGCAGTATTTT.

This clonotype was counted only a few times. The rearrangement joins TRBV19 to TRBJ2-7; no clear D gene. The CDR3 loop spans 15 amino acids. Germline loops: CDR1 LNHDA, CDR2 SQIVND (reference sequence). Trimming stripped 5 bases from V and 1 base from J, with 15 bases between. CDR3 amino acids: CASSRDALSSYEQYF. CDR3 DNA: TGTGCCAGTAGTCGTGACGCACTAAGTTCCTACGAGCAGTACTTC.

In this sample, this clonotype turned up a few times. The V gene is TRBV6-5, the J gene TRBJ1-3; no firm D call. The CDR3 runs 15 residues. V was clipped by 2 bases and J by 0 bases, with 8 bases between them. Germline-derived CDR1 and CDR2 are MNHEY and SVGAGI. CDR3 DNA sequence: TGTGCCAGCAGTTACGTCTCCGGCTCTGGAAACACCATATATTTT. Amino acid sequence: CASSYVSGSGNTIYF.

J is TRBJ2-7 and V is TRBV4-3; D gene uncertain. This CDR3 is built from 13 residues. Germline CDR1 is LGHNA and CDR2 is YSLEER. V lost 6 bases, J lost 5 bases, and 14 bases lay in between. CDR3 loop: CASRGQRTHEQYF. CDR3 coding DNA: TGCGCCAGCAGAGGGCAGAGGACCCACGAGCAGTACTTC.

This clonotype has more than one count but fewer than ten. The V and J genes are TRBV7-2 and TRBJ1-3; D possibly corresponds to TRBD1 (5 bases). The V gene lost 5 bases and the J gene lost 0 bases, with 11 bases spanning the gap. Looked up from germline, CDR1 is SGHTA and CDR2 is FQGNSA. The CDR3 is 15 amino acids. CDR3: CASSLIGTSGNTIYF. The CDR3 DNA is TGTGCCAGCAGCCTAATAGGGACCTCTGGAAACACCATATATTTT.

In its sample, this clonotype was seen many times. This chain connects TRBV5-6 to TRBJ1-4, with 7 positions matching TRBD1. The V gene's germline CDR1 is SGHDT and CDR2 YYEEEE. The CDR3 has 18 residues. V was pared by 1 base and J by 2 bases, with 11 bases of the junction left unmatched. The CDR3 DNA sequence: TGTGCCAGCAGCTTGTTATTGACAGGGCGGCGGACTAATGAAAAACTGTTTTTT. As protein: CASSLLLTGRRTNEKLFF. The full variable domain, with the rest looked up from reference TRBV5-6 and TRBJ1-4, is DAGVTQSPTHLIKTRGQQVTLRCSPKSGHDTVSWYQQALGQGPQFIFQYYEEEERQRGNFPDRFSGHQFPNYSSELNVNALLLGDSALYLCASSLLLTGRRTNEKLFFGSGTQLSVL.

The V call is TRBV27, the J call TRBJ2-7, with D possibly TRBD2 on 5 matching bases. The CDR3 extends over 17 amino acids. V was shortened by 3 bases and J by 5 bases, with 23 bases between the two germline ends. Germline CDR1 and CDR2: MNHEY and SMNVEV (reference sequence). This chain's CDR3 is CASSLLAAGRAVHEQYF. CDR3 DNA: TGTGCCAGCAGTTTGTTGGCGGCTGGGAGAGCCGTCCACGAGCAGTACTTC.